The present entry profiles one T cell receptor beta chain with its context. How the authors handled the data: Reference gene primer amplification in the assay estimated nucleated cell counts. Measured with immunoSEQ multiplex PCR; TCRdb has only the in-frame clones, and not every one. V and J calls and clone size follow that table, whereas D and trimming were derived from the DNA. Counted here are roughly 300,000 clones, around 81% occurring once; the ten biggest clones make up 2.5% to 3%. This sample is drawn from a study of blood T cell repertoires in COVID-19. Study as a whole: Some COVID-19 samples were acute and others convalescent; all came from the United States, Italy and Spain. Sources were T cells, B-cell-depleted T cells, or PBMCs; the material itself was cDNA or gDNA.

The ends lost 0 bases at V and 10 bases at J; junction bases unmatched: 8. The CDR3 totals 15 residues. Germline CDR1 reads LNHNV; CDR2 reads YYDKDF (reference sequence). Sequences were obtained from peripheral blood. The rearrangement uses TRBV15 and TRBJ1-2, with 10 bases identical to TRBD1. The TCR originated in an older woman with active or convalescent COVID-19. Here the CDR3 reads CATSRDRGQGVLYTF. CDR3 in DNA: TGTGCCACCAGCAGAGATCGCGGACAGGGGGTTCTCTACACCTTC. Full variable domain (missing parts from reference TRBV15 and TRBJ1-2): DAMVIQNPRYQVTQFGKPVTLSCSQTLNHNVMYWYQQKSSQAPKLLFHYYDKDFNNEADTPDNFQSRRPNTSFCFLDIRSPGLGDTAMYLCATSRDRGQGVLYTFGSGTRLTVV.